One and the same sample provided the 32 T cell receptor beta chains below, sequenced in a study of blood T cell repertoires in COVID-19. Profiled with immunoSEQ multiplex PCR; TCRdb holds only in-frame clones, not every one. The profile shows roughly 61,000 clones, about 90% of them singletons. Material for sequencing was peripheral blood. These receptors all come from a man in his sixties with acute or convalescent COVID-19.

The chain has TRBV7-9 and TRBJ2-5; 11 bases map to TRBD2. The CDR3 has 18 amino acids. The germline gives CDR1 SEHNR, CDR2 FQNEAQ (reference sequence). V lost 5 bases, J lost 1 base, and 12 bases stayed unmatched. As DNA, the CDR3 is TGTGCCAGCAGCCTCCGAGAACCTAGCGGGAGGATCCAAGAGACCCAGTACTTC. Encoded protein: CASSLREPSGRIQETQYF.

The chain couples TRBV4-3 to TRBJ1-2; D is perhaps TRBD1 (6 bases). The germline V and J ends were trimmed by 3 bases and 0 bases, with 14 bases remaining between them. There are 16 residues in the CDR3. Germline V gives CDR1 LGHNA, CDR2 YSLEER. CDR3 nucleotide sequence: TGCGCCAGCAGCCAGGGACAAGGAAGATCTAACTATGGCTACACCTTC. Its translation is CASSQGQGRSNYGYTF.

The chain joins TRBV6-1 to TRBJ2-1; 10 bases map to TRBD2. J lost 6 bases, V lost 5 bases, and 7 bases had no gene match. From germline, CDR1 is MNHNS and CDR2 SASEGT. The CDR3 loop spans 15 amino acids. This CDR3 is CASSFLAGEANEQFF. The CDR3 nucleotides read TGTGCCAGCAGTTTCCTAGCGGGAGAAGCCAATGAGCAGTTCTTC.

The chain employs TRBV27 and TRBJ2-4; maybe TRBD1 (6 bases). The CDR3 runs to 20 residues. Per the germline V gene, CDR1 is MNHEY and CDR2 is SMNVEV (reference sequence). Between the trimmed V and J ends, which lost 0 bases and 2 bases, there was a span of 23 bases. The CDR3 bases are TGTGCCAGCAGTTTATCGGCGCCCTTTGGACAGCCAAATACCAAAAACATTCAGTACTTC. It codes for CASSLSAPFGQPNTKNIQYF.

The genes are TRBV30 and TRBJ1-1; no definite D call. CDR3 size: 13 residues. V gave up 4 bases and J gave up 1 base, with 10 bases separating them. Germline CDR1 is GTSNPN and CDR2 is SVGIG (reference sequence). The CDR3: CAWTWAGNTEAFF. The CDR3 nucleotides are TGTGCCTGGACGTGGGCAGGGAACACTGAAGCTTTCTTT. The whole variable domain, remainder taken from reference TRBV30 and TRBJ1-1, is SQTIHQWPATLVQPVGSPLSLECTVEGTSNPNLYWYRQAAGRGLQLLFYSVGIGQISSEVPQNLSASRPQDRQFILSSKKLLLSDSGFYLCAWTWAGNTEAFFGQGTRLTVV.

In this sample, this clone turned up once. This chain uses TRBV19 with TRBJ1-4, with D possibly TRBD1 on 5 matching bases. The V gene lost 6 bases and the J gene lost 7 bases, with 12 bases spanning the gap. CDR3 length equals 13 residues. Germline assignment: CDR1 LNHDA and CDR2 SQIVND (reference sequence). CDR3: CASRGVLGEKLFF. CDR3 nucleotide sequence: TGTGCCAGTAGAGGGGTACTGGGTGAAAAACTGTTTTTT.

The CDR3 DNA reads as TGTGCCAGCAGTGAGGGACAGGGATATCATCAGCCCCAGCATTTT. Amino acids: CASSEGQGYHQPQHF. This chain uses TRBV7-2 with TRBJ1-5; 9 bases map to TRBD1. V lost 6 bases to trimming and J lost 5 bases; unmatched junction nucleotides: 8. CDR3 length: 15 amino acids. The germline V gene has CDR1 SGHTA and CDR2 FQGNSA.

This clone appeared a single time. The genes are TRBV6-2 or TRBV6-3 and TRBJ2-6; 7 positions agree with TRBD1. V shed 5 bases, J shed 3 bases, and the junction held 7 bases outside the gene matches. Looked up from germline, CDR1 is MNHEY and CDR2 is SVGEGT. The CDR3 loop spans 16 amino acids. CDR3 sequence reads: CASSPLDRDGANVLTF. The CDR3 DNA reads TGTGCCAGCAGTCCATTAGACAGGGATGGGGCCAACGTCCTGACTTTC.

The chain employs TRBV27 and TRBJ2-1; 7 nucleotides align to TRBD2. The CDR3 spans 15 residues. V was pared by 3 bases and J by 3 bases, with 5 bases of the junction left unmatched. Germline V CDR1 and CDR2: MNHEY, SMNVEV (reference sequence). CDR3 sequence: CASSFYGRNYNEQFF. The DNA of the CDR3 is TGTGCCAGCAGTTTTTACGGGAGGAACTACAATGAGCAGTTCTTC.

The chain combines TRBV7-8 with TRBJ1-2; 12 nucleotides align to TRBD1. V lost 5 bases to trimming and J lost 8 bases; unmatched junction nucleotides: 6. This CDR3 has 14 amino acids. The germline gives CDR1 SGHVS, CDR2 FQNEAQ. The CDR3 is CASSRDRGPEGYTF. For the CDR3, the DNA is TGTGCCAGCAGCCGGGACAGGGGGCCTGAGGGCTACACCTTC.

The CDR3 reads CASSRNRDSGNTIYF. DNA of the CDR3: TGTGCCAGCAGTCGAAACCGGGACTCTGGAAACACCATATATTTT. The rearrangement links TRBV27 to TRBJ1-3; no firm D call. V lost 5 bases and J lost 0, with 11 bases in between. CDR1 is MNHEY, CDR2 SMNVEV, per germline (reference sequence). This CDR3 is 15 amino acids long.

The CDR3 DNA is TGTGCCAGCAGTTTGGACAGGGGCCAAGAGACCCAGTACTTC. Translation: CASSLDRGQETQYF. The V and J genes are TRBV11-3 and TRBJ2-5; 9 bases are shared with TRBD1. The germline V gene has CDR1 SGHNT and CDR2 YENEEA. The length of the CDR3 is 14 residues. Trimming took 6 bases from V and 1 from J; bases not matched to a gene: 3.

The V and J genes are TRBV19 and TRBJ2-5; possible D gene TRBD2, 6 bases. V dropped 4 bases and J dropped 4 bases, with 16 bases sitting between them. Germline V lookup: CDR1 LNHDA, CDR2 SQIVND (reference sequence). The CDR3 length is 15 residues. The CDR3 nucleotides are TGTGCCAGTAGTACGCTTCTAAGGGGAGGAGAGACCCAGTACTTC. This encodes CASSTLLRGGETQYF.

The sample holds a few counts of this clone. The chain recombines TRBV6-2 or TRBV6-3 with TRBJ2-3; maybe TRBD2 (6 bases). The germline CDR1 and CDR2 sequences are MNHEY and SVGEGT. V was shortened by 6 bases and J by 3 bases, with 19 bases between the two germline ends. The length of the CDR3 is 16 residues. The CDR3 is CASSPKGLIGTDTQYF. CDR3 nucleotides: TGTGCCAGCAGCCCTAAGGGACTTATTGGAACAGATACGCAGTATTTT.

The V call is TRBV11-2, the J call TRBJ2-1, with a weak D call TRBD2 (5 bases). Germline V CDR1 and CDR2: SGHAT, FQNNGV. The CDR3 runs to 14 residues. V gave up 1 base and J gave up 7 bases, with 11 bases separating them. CDR3 nucleotides: TGTGCCAGCAGCTTAGCTGGGAGTAGGAATGAGCAGTTCTTC. As protein: CASSLAGSRNEQFF.

This rearrangement joins TRBV9 to TRBJ2-7, with D perhaps TRBD1 (5 bases). The germline CDR1 and CDR2 sequences are SGDLS and YYNGEE. The CDR3 covers 14 residues. Trimming took off 0 bases at V and 5 bases at J, with 12 bases between the two ends. This CDR3 is CASSVADQGHEQYF. The CDR3 nucleotides are TGTGCCAGCAGCGTAGCGGACCAGGGCCACGAGCAGTACTTC.

The V call is TRBV18, the J call TRBJ2-5, with a weak D call TRBD1 (5 bases). From germline, CDR1 is KGHSH and CDR2 LQKENI. The CDR3 spans 14 residues. V was cut by 5 bases and J by 1 base, with 11 bases left in between. For the CDR3, the DNA is TGTGCCAGCTCATCGCGACAGAGCCAAGAGACCCAGTACTTC. Translated: CASSSRQSQETQYF.

The chain has TRBV6-5 and TRBJ2-2; the D gene is possibly TRBD2 (6 bases). Looked up from germline, CDR1 is MNHEY and CDR2 is SVGAGI. V was trimmed by 8 bases and J by 5 bases, leaving 12 bases between them. This CDR3 comprises 13 residues. The CDR3, as DNA: TGTGCCAGCCGGGAGAGTGGTACCGGGGAGCTGTTTTTT. Its translation is CASRESGTGELFF.

V is TRBV18 and J is TRBJ1-2, with D tentatively TRBD1 (6 bases). The CDR3 is 15 residues long. Germline V CDR1 and CDR2: KGHSH, LQKENI. The ends were cut back, 4 bases at V and 4 bases at J, with 16 bases in the middle. The CDR3 spells CASSLSLDRSYGYTF. Written as DNA, the CDR3 is TGTGCCAGCTCACTATCTCTAGACAGGAGCTATGGCTACACCTTC. Variable domain in full (rest from reference TRBV18 and TRBJ1-2): NAGVMQNPRHLVRRRGQEARLRCSPMKGHSHVYWYRQLPEEGLKFMVYLQKENIIDESGMPKERFSAEFPKEGPSILRIQQVVRGDSAAYFCASSLSLDRSYGYTFGSGTRLTVV.

In its sample, this clone was seen a few times. CDR3 amino acids: CASSVAGVSSGNTIYF. As DNA, the CDR3 is TGTGCCAGCAGCGTCGCCGGGGTTAGCTCTGGAAACACCATATATTTT. The chain is built from TRBV7-9 and TRBJ1-3; D not resolved. CDR1 and CDR2 (germline): SEHNR, FQNEAQ (reference sequence). There are 16 residues in the CDR3. The V end was cut by 5 bases, the J end by 0 bases, with 14 bases between.

CDR3 in DNA: TGTGCCAGCAGCTTAGATCTCCGGTCCTCCCGAGAGACCCAGTACTTC. Its translation is CASSLDLRSSRETQYF. V and J are TRBV7-2 and TRBJ2-5, with no clear D. Trimming removed 1 base from V and 4 bases from J, with 16 bases in between. The germline V gene encodes CDR1 SGHTA and CDR2 FQGNSA. The CDR3 runs 16 residues.

The chain carries TRBV27 and TRBJ1-1; 10 nucleotides align to TRBD1. The CDR3 spans 15 residues. J was trimmed by 3 bases and V by 0 bases; bases with no gene match: 1. Germline loops: CDR1 MNHEY, CDR2 SMNVEV (reference sequence). CDR3 nucleotide sequence: TGTGCCAGCAGTTTATCGGGACAGGGGTACACTGAAGCTTTCTTT. This gives the protein CASSLSGQGYTEAFF.

The rearrangement links TRBV6-2 or TRBV6-3 to TRBJ1-2, with D hard to call. The CDR3 has 13 amino acids. The V end lost 6 bases, the J end lost 3 bases, and 11 bases lay between the germline ends. Germline V CDR1 and CDR2: MNHEY, SVGEGT. The CDR3 loop reads CASSLGQDYGYTF. The CDR3 DNA reads TGTGCCAGCAGCCTCGGTCAGGACTATGGCTACACCTTC.

V gene TRBV5-6 combines with J gene TRBJ1-6; D is ambiguous. The CDR3 is made up of 15 amino acids. V was cut by 2 bases and J by 8 bases, with 14 bases left in between. Per germline, CDR1 SGHDT and CDR2 YYEEEE. This CDR3 reads CASSFGPGRDSPLHF. CDR3 nucleotide sequence: TGTGCCAGCAGCTTTGGTCCGGGTAGAGATTCACCCCTCCACTTT.

This chain connects TRBV5-1 to TRBJ2-2; D perhaps matches TRBD2 (6 bases). This CDR3 has 16 residues. Germline values: CDR1 SGHRS, CDR2 YFSETQ. Trimming shortened V by 8 bases and J by 0 bases, and 17 bases separated the two germline ends. The CDR3 region is CASFRDWVSNTGELFF. The CDR3 DNA follows: TGCGCCAGTTTCCGGGACTGGGTTTCGAACACCGGGGAGCTGTTTTTT. The full variable domain, completed using reference TRBV5-1 and TRBJ2-2, is KAGVTQTPRYLIKTRGQQVTLSCSPISGHRSVSWYQQTPGQGLQFLFEYFSETQRNKGNFPGRFSGRQFSNSRSEMNVSTLELGDSALYLCASFRDWVSNTGELFFGEGSRLTVL.

The rearrangement uses TRBV30 and TRBJ2-1, with D possibly being TRBD2 (6 bases). With 3 bases removed from V and 6 bases from J, the gap between germline ends came to 9 bases. The germline V gene has CDR1 GTSNPN and CDR2 SVGIG (reference sequence). The CDR3 totals 12 residues. CDR3 nucleotide sequence: TGTGCCTGGAGCGGGACTTCCAATGAGCAGTTCTTC. Amino acids: CAWSGTSNEQFF.

The rearrangement uses TRBV4-3 and TRBJ2-1; 8 positions match TRBD1. The CDR3 runs 16 residues. With V trimmed by 4 bases and J by 3 bases, 8 bases remained unmatched. Per the germline V gene, CDR1 is LGHNA and CDR2 is YSLEER. The CDR3, as DNA: TGCGCCAGCAGCCTCCACGGACAGGGCGGCTACAATGAGCAGTTCTTC. Protein product: CASSLHGQGGYNEQFF.

This clone has a single count. CDR3 loop: CASSYSTGSSYNEQFF. The CDR3 DNA sequence: TGTGCCAGCAGTTACTCGACAGGGAGCTCCTACAATGAGCAGTTCTTC. The rearrangement joins TRBV6-5 to TRBJ2-1; 7 bases line up with TRBD1. Germline loops: CDR1 MNHEY, CDR2 SVGAGI. The V and J ends lost 0 bases and 0 bases, in that order; junction bases with no gene match: 2. This CDR3 is built from 16 residues.

This chain links TRBV11-3 with TRBJ2-1; 8 bases are a match to TRBD1. CDR1 is SGHNT, CDR2 YENEEA, per germline. Trimming at V came to 5 bases and at J to 0 bases, leaving 6 bases not matched to a gene. This CDR3 spans 16 amino acids. DNA for the CDR3: TGTGCCAGCAGCGCAGGGGGCGGTAGCTCCTACAATGAGCAGTTCTTC. This translates into CASSAGGGSSYNEQFF.

The sample holds a few counts of this clone. The chain carries TRBV4-1 and TRBJ1-2, with D possibly matching TRBD1 (6 bases). Germline values: CDR1 MGHRA, CDR2 YSYEKL. This CDR3 region has 13 residues. Trimming shortened V by 4 bases and J by 5 bases, and 11 bases separated the two germline ends. The CDR3 region is CASSPDRLYGYTF. In DNA form, the CDR3 reads TGCGCCAGCAGCCCGGACAGATTATATGGCTACACCTTC.

The rearrangement links TRBV5-1 to TRBJ2-2; TRBD2 matches 7 bases. Germline assignment: CDR1 SGHRS and CDR2 YFSETQ. Trimming cost V 3 bases and J 4 bases; bases outside gene matches: 9. The CDR3 has 16 residues. Written as DNA, the CDR3 is TGCGCCAGCAGCTCCGGACTAGTAGAGACCACCGGGGAGCTGTTTTTT. Its translation: CASSSGLVETTGELFF.

The gene calls are TRBV19 and TRBJ2-1; D perhaps matches TRBD2 (6 bases). The CDR3 is 14 residues long. Per germline, CDR1 LNHDA and CDR2 SQIVND (reference sequence). V lost 7 bases and J 2 bases, leaving 12 bases between the germline ends. CDR3 residues: CASNSGLPYNEQFF. CDR3 sequence (DNA): TGTGCCAGTAACTCGGGACTCCCCTACAATGAGCAGTTCTTC.